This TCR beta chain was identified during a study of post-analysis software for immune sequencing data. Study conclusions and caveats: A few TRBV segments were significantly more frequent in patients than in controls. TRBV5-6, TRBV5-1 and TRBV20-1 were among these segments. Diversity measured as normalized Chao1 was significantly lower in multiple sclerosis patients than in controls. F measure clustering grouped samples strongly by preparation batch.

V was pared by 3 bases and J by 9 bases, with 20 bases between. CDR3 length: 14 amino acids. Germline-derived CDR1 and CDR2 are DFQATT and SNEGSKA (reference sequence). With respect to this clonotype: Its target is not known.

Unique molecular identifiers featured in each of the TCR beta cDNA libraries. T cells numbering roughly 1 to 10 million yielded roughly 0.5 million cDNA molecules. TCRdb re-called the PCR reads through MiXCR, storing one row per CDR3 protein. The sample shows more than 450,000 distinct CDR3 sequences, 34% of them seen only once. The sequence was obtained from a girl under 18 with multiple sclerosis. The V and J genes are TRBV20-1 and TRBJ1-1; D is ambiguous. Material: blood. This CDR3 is CSASIRTEVGKAFF. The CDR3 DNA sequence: TGCAGTGCTAGTATAAGGACCGAGGTAGGAAAAGCTTTCTTT.